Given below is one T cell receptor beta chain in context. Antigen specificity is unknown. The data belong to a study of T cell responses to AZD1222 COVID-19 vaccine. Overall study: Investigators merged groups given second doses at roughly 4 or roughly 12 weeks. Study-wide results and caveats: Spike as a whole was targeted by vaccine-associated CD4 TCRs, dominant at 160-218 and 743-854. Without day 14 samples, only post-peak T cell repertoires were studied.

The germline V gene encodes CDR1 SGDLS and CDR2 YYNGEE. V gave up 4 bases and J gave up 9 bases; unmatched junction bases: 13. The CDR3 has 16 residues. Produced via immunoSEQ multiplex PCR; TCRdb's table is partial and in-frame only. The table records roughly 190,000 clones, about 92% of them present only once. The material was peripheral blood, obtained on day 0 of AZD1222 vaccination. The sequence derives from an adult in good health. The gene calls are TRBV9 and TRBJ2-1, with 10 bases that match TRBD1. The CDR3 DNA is TGTGCCAGCAGCCCTTTGAAGACAGGGGGCAGGGGTGAGCAGTTCTTC. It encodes CASSPLKTGGRGEQFF.